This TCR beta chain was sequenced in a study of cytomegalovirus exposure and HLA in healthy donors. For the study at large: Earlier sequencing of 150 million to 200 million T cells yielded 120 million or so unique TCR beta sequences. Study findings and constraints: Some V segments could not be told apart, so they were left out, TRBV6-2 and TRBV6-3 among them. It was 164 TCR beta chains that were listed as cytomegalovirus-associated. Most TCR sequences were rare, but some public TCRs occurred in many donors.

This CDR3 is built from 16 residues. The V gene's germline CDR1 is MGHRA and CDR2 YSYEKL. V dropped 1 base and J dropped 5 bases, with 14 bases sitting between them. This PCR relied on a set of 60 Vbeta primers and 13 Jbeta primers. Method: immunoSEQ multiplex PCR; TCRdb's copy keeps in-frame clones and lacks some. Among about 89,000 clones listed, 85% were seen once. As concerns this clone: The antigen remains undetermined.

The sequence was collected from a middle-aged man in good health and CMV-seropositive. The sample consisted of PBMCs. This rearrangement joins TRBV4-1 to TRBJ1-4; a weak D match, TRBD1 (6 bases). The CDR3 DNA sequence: TGCGCCAGCAGCCAAGTTGGGGGAGGGGGAAATGAAAAACTGTTTTTT. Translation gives CASSQVGGGGNEKLFF.